This T cell receptor (beta chain) was found in a study of metastatic and nonmetastatic thyroid tumors. The wider study: Repertoires of blood and of tissue (tumor or nodule) from malignant and benign thyroid patients were compared.

Germline V gene lookup returns CDR1 SGHAT and CDR2 FQDESV (reference sequence). The CDR3 length is 15 residues. Trimming removed 8 bases at V and 1 base at J, with 18 bases between. None of the patients had undergone any treatment ahead of thyroid surgery. TCRdb re-called the PCR reads via MiXCR. Here the sample spans fewer than 40,000 clones, under 20% being singletons. Source material: tumor tissue. This rearrangement joins TRBV11-1 to TRBJ2-7; tentatively, D is TRBD1 or TRBD2 (5 bases each). The clonotype originates from a female donor with papillary thyroid cancer or a benign thyroid nodule (not recorded which). Some clones in this sample may be carry-over from other donors' samples. CDR3 bases: TGTGCCAGCTCCACCTCGGGACCCTCATCCTACGAGCAGTACTTC. Its protein is CASSTSGPSSYEQYF. Drawing the rest from reference TRBV11-1 and TRBJ2-7, the complete variable domain is EAEVAQSPRYKITEKSQAVAFWCDPISGHATLYWYRQILGQGPELLVQFQDESVVDDSQLPKDRFSAERLKGVDSTLKIQPAELGDSAMYLCASSTSGPSSYEQYFGPGTRLTVT.